The sequence of this T cell receptor (beta chain) was determined in a study of T cell repertoires in cytomegalovirus infection. TCRdb processed the reads anew with MiXCR; each CDR3 protein has one entry. The table lists approximately 1,000,000 distinct CDR3 sequences, around a third of them singletons. V was pared by 4 bases and J by 5 bases, with 4 bases of the junction left unmatched. This CDR3 contains 14 residues. The germline V gene encodes CDR1 SGHRS and CDR2 YFSETQ. This clonotype has more than one count but fewer than ten. The antigen is not known. This receptor was obtained from a human donor in good health (CMV status not recorded). Some clones in this sample may be carry-over from other donors' samples. This sequence joins TRBV5-1 and TRBJ2-1, with 9 bases that match TRBD1. The material sequenced was cultured CD8+ T cells from PBMCs, taken from culture after CMV antigen stimulation. CDR3 protein: CASSPDRGNNEQFF. CDR3 nucleotides: TGCGCCAGCAGCCCGGACAGGGGCAACAATGAGCAGTTCTTC.